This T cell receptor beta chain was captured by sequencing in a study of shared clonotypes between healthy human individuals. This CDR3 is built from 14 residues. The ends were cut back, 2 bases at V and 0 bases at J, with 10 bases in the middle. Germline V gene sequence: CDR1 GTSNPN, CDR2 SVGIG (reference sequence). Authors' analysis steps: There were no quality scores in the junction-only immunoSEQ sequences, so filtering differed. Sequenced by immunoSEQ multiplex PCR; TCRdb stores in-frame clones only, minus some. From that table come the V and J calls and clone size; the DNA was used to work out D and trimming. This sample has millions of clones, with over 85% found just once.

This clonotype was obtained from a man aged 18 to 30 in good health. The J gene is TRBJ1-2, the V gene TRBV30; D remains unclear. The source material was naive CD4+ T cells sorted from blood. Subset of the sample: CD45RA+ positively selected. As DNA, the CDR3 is TGTGCCTGGAGTCCCACCGTAGCTAACTATGGCTACACCTTC. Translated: CAWSPTVANYGYTF. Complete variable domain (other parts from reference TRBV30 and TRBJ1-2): SQTIHQWPATLVQPVGSPLSLECTVEGTSNPNLYWYRQAAGRGLQLLFYSVGIGQISSEVPQNLSASRPQDRQFILSSKKLLLSDSGFYLCAWSPTVANYGYTFGSGTRLTVV.